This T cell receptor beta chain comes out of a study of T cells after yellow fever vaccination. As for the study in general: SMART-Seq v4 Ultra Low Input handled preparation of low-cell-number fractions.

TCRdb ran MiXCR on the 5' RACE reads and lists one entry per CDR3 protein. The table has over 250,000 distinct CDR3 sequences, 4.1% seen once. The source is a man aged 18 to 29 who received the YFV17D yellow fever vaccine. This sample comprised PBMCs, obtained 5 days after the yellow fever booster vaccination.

The CDR3, as DNA: TGTGCCAGCAGCTTAGTCGTGACAGGGAACTATGGCTACACCTTC. This translates into CASSLVVTGNYGYTF. This chain joins TRBV7-2 and TRBJ1-2; 7 bases agree with TRBD1. The CDR3 spans 15 residues. Germline trimming cut 1 base from V and 2 bases from J; bases unmatched to any gene: 4. Germline CDR1 SGHTA, CDR2 FQGNSA.